This T cell receptor (beta chain) derives from a study of control samples from healthy donors and cancer patients. Libraries were prepared by immunoSEQ multiplex PCR; TCRdb keeps only in-frame clonotypes and omits some of them. Of about 180,000 clones listed, about nine tenths are singletons. Trimming cost V 3 bases and J 2 bases, with 16 bases left between them. The CDR3 totals 16 residues. CDR1 is MGHDK and CDR2 is SYGVNS in the germline V gene. Sequenced material: blood. J is TRBJ1-1 and V is TRBV25-1; a weak D match, TRBD1 (5 bases). This TCR was recovered from a woman between 35 and 50 years old in good health. The CDR3 here is CASSDEGRGDNTEAFF. In DNA form, the CDR3 reads TGTGCCAGCAGTGATGAGGGGAGGGGAGATAACACTGAAGCTTTCTTT.